The 6 T cell receptor beta chains listed next were all sequenced from one sample in a study of T cell responses to AZD1222 COVID-19 vaccine. Profiling relied on immunoSEQ multiplex PCR, and the TCRdb table lists in-frame clones only, not all of them. The sample has about 270,000 clones; 90% to 95% are singletons. The sequencing used peripheral blood, collected 28 days after the second AZD1222 dose. These receptors were obtained from an adult who received the AZD1222 COVID-19 vaccine.

The rearrangement links TRBV11-1 to TRBJ1-6; D gene unclear. The V end lost 4 bases, the J end lost 6 bases, and 10 bases lay between the germline ends. The CDR3 extends over 14 amino acids. CDR1 and CDR2 (germline): SGHAT, FQDESV (reference sequence). CDR3 sequence: CASSSGPANSPLHF. In DNA, the CDR3 is TGTGCCAGCAGCTCGGGTCCGGCTAATTCACCCCTCCACTTT.

J is TRBJ1-1 and V is TRBV3-1 (or the pseudogene TRBV3-2); D is ambiguous. The germline V gene encodes CDR1 LGHDT and CDR2 YNNKEL (reference sequence). This CDR3 comprises 14 residues. Trimming removed 1 base at V and 0 bases at J, with 6 bases between. For the CDR3, the DNA is TGTGCCAGCAGCCAAGGAAACTTGAACACTGAAGCTTTCTTT. It encodes CASSQGNLNTEAFF.

V gene TRBV28 combines with J gene TRBJ2-2; D is unresolved. The V gene lost 7 bases and the J gene lost 0 bases, with 9 bases spanning the gap. The CDR3 is made up of 14 amino acids. The germline V gene encodes CDR1 MDHEN and CDR2 SYDVKM. The CDR3 spells CASTEQPNTGELFF. In DNA, the CDR3 is TGTGCCAGCACGGAACAGCCGAACACCGGGGAGCTGTTTTTT.

The chain links TRBV2 to TRBJ2-3, with TRBD2 matching over 9 bases. Germline CDR1 and CDR2: SNHLY and FYNNEI. The CDR3 loop spans 18 amino acids. J gave up 4 bases and V 2 bases, and 13 bases lay outside the gene matches. The CDR3 DNA is TGTGCCAGCAGTGAAAGACGTCTCGCGGGGGGGCGGGCAGATACGCAGTATTTT. Residues: CASSERRLAGGRADTQYF.

The V and J genes are TRBV5-4 and TRBJ2-5; D remains ambiguous. Germline CDR1 reads SGHNT; CDR2 reads YYREEE (reference sequence). V shed 3 bases and J shed 5 bases, with 29 bases lying between them. The CDR3 is 19 residues long. For the CDR3, the DNA is TGTGCCAGCAGCTCCAAAAAGTCGGAGAGCTCAATCCAGTGGGAGACCCAGTACTTC. It translates to CASSSKKSESSIQWETQYF.

This rearrangement joins TRBV5-1 to TRBJ1-2, with 7 bases fitting TRBD1. Germline V gene lookup returns CDR1 SGHRS and CDR2 YFSETQ. Trimming removed 0 bases from V and 6 bases from J; junction bases left unmatched: 5. The CDR3 loop spans 14 amino acids. CDR3 in DNA: TGCGCCAGCAGCTTGGGCAGGGGGAACGATGGCTACACCTTC. Translated, it gives CASSLGRGNDGYTF.